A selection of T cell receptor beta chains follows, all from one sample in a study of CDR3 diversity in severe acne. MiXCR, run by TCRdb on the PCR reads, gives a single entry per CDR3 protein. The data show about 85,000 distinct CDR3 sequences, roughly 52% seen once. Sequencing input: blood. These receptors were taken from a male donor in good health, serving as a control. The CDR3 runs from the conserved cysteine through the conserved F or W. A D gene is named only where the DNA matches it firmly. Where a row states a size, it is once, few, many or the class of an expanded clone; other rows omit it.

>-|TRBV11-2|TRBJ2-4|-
TGTGCCAGCAGCTTAGGCCGGGGGCAAGGAAACACTCAGTACTTC
CASSLGRGQGNTQYF
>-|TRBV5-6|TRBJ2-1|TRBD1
TGTGCCAGCAGGCCCGGGACAGGGGCCTACAATGAGCAGTTCTTC
CASRPGTGAYNEQFF
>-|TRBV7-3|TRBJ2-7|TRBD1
TGTGCCAGCAGCCGGACAGGGACAAGCGAGCAGTACTTC
CASSRTGTSEQYF
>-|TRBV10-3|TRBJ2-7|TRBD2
TGTGCCATCAGCAAGTCCGGGGGGAAAGACTACGAGCAGTACTTC
CAISKSGGKDYEQYF
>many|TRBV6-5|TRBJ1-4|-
TGTGCCAGCAGTTTAGAGACAGGAGGTGAAAAACTGTTTTTT
CASSLETGGEKLFF
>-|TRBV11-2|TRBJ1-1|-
TGTGCCAGCAACCCGGGGGGGGGCAGGGAGAGGAACACTGAAGCTTTCTTT
CASNPGGGRERNTEAFF
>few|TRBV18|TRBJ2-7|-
TGTGCCAGCTCACCACCGGGGCGGATCTACGAGCAGTACTTC
CASSPPGRIYEQYF
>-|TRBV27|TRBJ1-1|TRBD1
TGTGCCAGCAGTTTAGATAGGACAGGGGAGGCTGAAGCTTTCTTT
CASSLDRTGEAEAFF
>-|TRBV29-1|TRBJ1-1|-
TGCAGCGTTGAAGACGTCGTCGGCCAGCAAGCTTTCTTT
CSVEDVVGQQAFF
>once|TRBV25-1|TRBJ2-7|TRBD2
TGTGCCAGCAGTGGATCAGGGCTAGCGGGGGCGTACGAGCAGTACTTC
CASSGSGLAGAYEQYF
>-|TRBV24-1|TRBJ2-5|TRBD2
TGTGCCACCAGCGGCCCCGGGGGGGAGCAGTACTTC
CATSGPGGEQYF
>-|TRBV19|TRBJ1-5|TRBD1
TGTGCCAGTGCCGACAGGGAGAATCAGCCCCAGCATTTT
CASADRENQPQHF
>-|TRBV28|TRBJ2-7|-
TGTGCCAGCAGTCCCCCGACAGTTTACGAGCAGTACTTC
CASSPPTVYEQYF
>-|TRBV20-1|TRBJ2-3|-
TGCAGTGCAACCTGGGGATCAGATACGCAGTATTTT
CSATWGSDTQYF